One and the same sample provided the 16 T cell receptor beta chains below, sequenced in a study of cytomegalovirus exposure and HLA in healthy donors. In the PCR, 60 Vbeta and 13 Jbeta primers were used. Data came from immunoSEQ multiplex PCR; TCRdb stores just in-frame clones and leaves some out. The sample data list about 70,000 clones. The specimen sequenced was PBMCs. These receptors all stem from a female donor in good health and CMV-seropositive.

Concerning this clone itself: One end of the junction fails to match germline, which may point to a read error. In DNA form, the CDR3 reads TGTGCCAGCATCTTAGGGACTAGTGGGTACGAGCAGTACTTC. Its translation: CASILGTSGYEQYF. This chain connects TRBV7-8 to TRBJ2-5; 8 bases fit TRBD2. TRBJ2-7 explains the end of the DNA better; the J call may be wrong. The CDR3 runs to 14 residues. Germline CDR1 and CDR2: SGHVS and FQNEAQ.

V is TRBV6-5 and J is TRBJ2-1, with D possibly matching TRBD1 (6 bases). The CDR3 is 14 residues long. The germline V gene has CDR1 MNHEY and CDR2 SVGAGI. The ends were cut back, 6 bases at V and 5 bases at J, with 14 bases in the middle. DNA of the CDR3: TGTGCCAGCAGCTCACAGGGTCCCGACAATGAGCAGTTCTTC. Translation: CASSSQGPDNEQFF.

The V call is TRBV18, the J call TRBJ2-2; TRBD2 matches 11 bases. The junction had 5 bases not matched to a gene; V was cut back by 6 bases and J by 2 bases. The CDR3 runs to 16 residues. CDR1 is KGHSH, CDR2 LQKENI, per germline. Here the CDR3 DNA reads TGTGCCAGCTCCGCAACTAGCGGGGGTAACACCGGGGAGCTGTTTTTT. This translates into CASSATSGGNTGELFF.

The chain links TRBV19 to TRBJ2-3; D not certain. Trimming took 5 bases from V and 2 from J, leaving 11 bases between them. Germline CDR1 LNHDA, CDR2 SQIVND (reference sequence). CDR3 length equals 14 residues. The CDR3 loop is CASSGPPLTDTQYF. DNA of the CDR3: TGTGCCAGTAGTGGGCCTCCCCTCACAGATACGCAGTATTTT.

The CDR3 is CASSHLPLAGPYNEQFF. CDR3 nucleotides: TGCGCCAGCAGCCACCTCCCGCTAGCGGGCCCATACAATGAGCAGTTCTTC. This rearrangement joins TRBV4-1 to TRBJ2-1, with 8 bases aligning to TRBD2. The trim removed 3 bases at V and 4 bases at J, leaving 11 bases unmatched. The CDR3 sequence is 17 residues long. The V gene's germline CDR1 is MGHRA and CDR2 YSYEKL.

The J gene is TRBJ1-2, the V gene TRBV7-9; a weak D match, TRBD1 (5 bases). Germline CDR1 SEHNR, CDR2 FQNEAQ (reference sequence). CDR3 size: 14 residues. Trimming stripped 10 bases from V and 2 bases from J, with 17 bases between. For the CDR3, the DNA is TGTGCCAAGACAGATCCAAGAGCGAACTATGGCTACACCTTC. Protein: CAKTDPRANYGYTF.

The rearrangement joins TRBV13 to TRBJ1-1; D remains unclear. The germline CDR1 and CDR2 sequences are PRHDT and FYEKMQ (reference sequence). Trimming removed 7 bases at V and 4 bases at J, with 13 bases between. The CDR3 length is 13 residues. CDR3 in DNA: TGTGCCAGCACCTCGATGCGTATCACTGAAGCTTTCTTT. Protein sequence: CASTSMRITEAFF.

The chain links TRBV4-1 to TRBJ1-1; 7 bases map to TRBD1. The ends lost 4 bases at V and 1 base at J; junction bases unmatched: 6. The CDR3 loop spans 15 amino acids. Germline CDR1 MGHRA, CDR2 YSYEKL. CDR3 DNA sequence: TGCGCCAGCAGCCCTGTTGGGACAGAGAACACTGAAGCTTTCTTT. Its protein product is CASSPVGTENTEAFF.

This chain links TRBV4-3 with TRBJ1-2; no clear D. CDR1 and CDR2 from the germline V gene are LGHNA and YSLEER. There are 15 residues in the CDR3. V was pared by 2 bases and J by 4 bases, with 14 bases between. As DNA, the CDR3 is TGCGCCAGCAGCCAAACACGTACCGGGATCTATGGCTACACCTTC. Amino acid sequence: CASSQTRTGIYGYTF.

This chain links TRBV19 with TRBJ2-3, with D perhaps matching TRBD2 (5 bases). The V and J ends lost 6 bases and 5 bases respectively, with 18 bases between them. CDR3 size: 15 residues. Germline lookup yields CDR1 LNHDA and CDR2 SQIVND (reference sequence). The CDR3 bases are TGTGCCAGTAGACCGCCGCGGGTTGGAGGAGATACGCAGTATTTT. Translation gives CASRPPRVGGDTQYF. The full variable domain, its missing parts supplied by reference TRBV19 and TRBJ2-3, is DGGITQSPKYLFRKEGQNVTLSCEQNLNHDAMYWYRQDPGQGLRLIYYSQIVNDFQKGDIAEGYSVSREKKESFPLTVTSAQKNPTAFYLCASRPPRVGGDTQYFGPGTRLTVL.

V and J are TRBV30 and TRBJ1-4; 7 nucleotides line up with TRBD1. The CDR3 extends over 13 amino acids. V lost 5 bases and J lost 3; bases outside the gene matches: 3. Germline CDR1 GTSNPN, CDR2 SVGIG (reference sequence). The CDR3 here is CAWLQGSNEKLFF. DNA of the CDR3: TGTGCCTGGTTACAGGGGTCTAATGAAAAACTGTTTTTT.

The chain recombines TRBV11-2 with TRBJ2-7; the match to TRBD2 covers 8 bases. Germline assignment: CDR1 SGHAT and CDR2 FQNNGV. V lost 1 base, J lost 3 bases, and 5 bases stayed unmatched. The CDR3 runs 15 residues. CDR3 residues: CASSLGGSGDYEQYF. DNA of the CDR3: TGTGCCAGCAGCTTAGGGGGTAGCGGGGACTACGAGCAGTACTTC.

This sequence joins TRBV4-1 and TRBJ2-1, with 9 bases lining up with TRBD2. The CDR3 has 15 residues. The germline CDR1 and CDR2 sequences are MGHRA and YSYEKL. V was clipped by 0 bases and J by 8 bases; unmatched bases: 5. CDR3 residues: CASSQDPSGIYEQFF. The CDR3 DNA reads as TGCGCCAGCAGCCAAGACCCTAGCGGGATCTATGAGCAGTTCTTC.

J is TRBJ1-5 and V is TRBV28; tentative D call: TRBD1 (6 bases). Germline lookup yields CDR1 MDHEN and CDR2 SYDVKM. The CDR3 contains 19 residues. Between the trimmed V and J ends, which lost 4 bases and 2 bases, there was a span of 24 bases. The CDR3 is CASSSIHRTGIIGNQPQHF. The CDR3 DNA follows: TGTGCCAGCAGTTCCATACATCGTACAGGGATAATTGGCAATCAGCCCCAGCATTTT. The full variable domain, completed using reference TRBV28 and TRBJ1-5, is DVKVTQSSRYLVKRTGEKVFLECVQDMDHENMFWYRQDPGLGLRLIYFSYDVKMKEKGDIPEGYSVSREKKERFSLILESASTNQTSMYLCASSSIHRTGIIGNQPQHFGDGTRLSIL.

The rearrangement links TRBV28 to TRBJ2-7; 8 nucleotides line up with TRBD2. Germline lookup yields CDR1 MDHEN and CDR2 SYDVKM. Trimming removed 10 bases from V and 0 bases from J; junction bases left unmatched: 5. This CDR3 is 13 amino acids long. CDR3 bases: TGTGCCACCAAAAGCGGGGGCTCCTACGAGCAGTACTTC. Amino acid sequence: CATKSGGSYEQYF.

The V call is TRBV5-6, the J call TRBJ2-3; D might be TRBD1 (6 bases). Germline assignment: CDR1 SGHDT and CDR2 YYEEEE. The CDR3 is 13 amino acids. The ends were cut back, 0 bases at V and 6 bases at J, with 8 bases in the middle. The CDR3 DNA reads as TGTGCCAGCAGCTTGGACAGGGTGGATACGCAGTATTTT. Residues: CASSLDRVDTQYF.